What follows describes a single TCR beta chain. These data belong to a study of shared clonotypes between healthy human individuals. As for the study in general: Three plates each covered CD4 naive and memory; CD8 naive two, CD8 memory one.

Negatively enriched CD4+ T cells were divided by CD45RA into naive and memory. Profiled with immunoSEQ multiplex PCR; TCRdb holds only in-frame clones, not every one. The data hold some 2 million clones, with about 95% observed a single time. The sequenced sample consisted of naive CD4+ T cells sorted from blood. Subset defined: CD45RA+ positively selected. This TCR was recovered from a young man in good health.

CDR3 sequence reads: CASSLNRGEQYF. CDR3 in DNA: TGTGCCAGCAGCTTAAATAGGGGCGAGCAGTACTTC. The chain uses TRBV7-8 and TRBJ2-7; perhaps TRBD1 as D (5 bases). The ends were cut back, 2 bases at V and 6 bases at J, with 8 bases in the middle. In germline, CDR1 is SGHVS, CDR2 FQNEAQ. There are 12 residues in the CDR3.